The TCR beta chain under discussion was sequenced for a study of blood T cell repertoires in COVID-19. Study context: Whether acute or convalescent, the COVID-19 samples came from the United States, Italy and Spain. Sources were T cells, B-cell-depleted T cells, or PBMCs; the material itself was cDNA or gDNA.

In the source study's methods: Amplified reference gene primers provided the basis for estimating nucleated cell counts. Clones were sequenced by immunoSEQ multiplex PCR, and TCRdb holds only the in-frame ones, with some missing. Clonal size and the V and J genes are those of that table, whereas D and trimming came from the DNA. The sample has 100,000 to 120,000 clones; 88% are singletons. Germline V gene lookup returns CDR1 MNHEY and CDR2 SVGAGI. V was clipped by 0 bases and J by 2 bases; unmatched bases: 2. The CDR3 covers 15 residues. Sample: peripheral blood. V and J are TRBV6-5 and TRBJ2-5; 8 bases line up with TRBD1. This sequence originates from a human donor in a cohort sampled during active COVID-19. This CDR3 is CASSYSGTGQETQYF. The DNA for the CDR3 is TGTGCCAGCAGTTACTCGGGGACAGGACAAGAGACCCAGTACTTC.